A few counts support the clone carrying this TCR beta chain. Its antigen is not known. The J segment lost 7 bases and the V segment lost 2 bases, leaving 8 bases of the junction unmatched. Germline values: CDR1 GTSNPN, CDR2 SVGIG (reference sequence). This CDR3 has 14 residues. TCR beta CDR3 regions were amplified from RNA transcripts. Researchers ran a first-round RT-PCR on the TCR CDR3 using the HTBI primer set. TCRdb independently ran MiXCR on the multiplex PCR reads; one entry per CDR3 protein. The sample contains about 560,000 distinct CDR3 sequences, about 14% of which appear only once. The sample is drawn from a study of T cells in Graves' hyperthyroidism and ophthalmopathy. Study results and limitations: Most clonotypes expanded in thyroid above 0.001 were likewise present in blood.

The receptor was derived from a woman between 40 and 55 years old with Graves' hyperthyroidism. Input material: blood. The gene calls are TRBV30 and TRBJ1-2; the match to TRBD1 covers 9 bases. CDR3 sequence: CAWSYFGTGSGYTF. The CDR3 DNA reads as TGTGCCTGGAGTTACTTCGGGACAGGGTCTGGCTACACCTTC.